This T cell receptor (beta chain) was identified in a study of regulatory T cells in long-lasting Graves disease. Study-wide results and caveats: Fewer public clonotypes were shared by new patients (around 1,000) than by persistent patients (2,741).

Details on this clonotype: The antigen is unknown.

This CDR3 has 15 residues. V lost 2 bases to trimming and J lost 3 bases, with 10 bases between them. The V gene's germline CDR1 is SEHNR and CDR2 FQNEAQ (reference sequence). Both iRepertoire HTBI primers and Arm-PCR of CDR3 regions were used to build the TCR beta libraries. TCRdb recomputed calls from the multiplex PCR reads with MiXCR, one row per CDR3 protein. The sample consists of 400,000 to 450,000 distinct CDR3 sequences, 14% to 15% of them appearing once. Indicated time point: newly diagnosed GD, antithyroid drugs for less than 3 months. There was RNA extracted from PBMCs, and the TCR library was made from it. This sample also belongs to another study, concerning T cells in Graves' hyperthyroidism and ophthalmopathy. This second report adds: An initial round of RT-PCR targeting the TCR CDR3 relied on the HTBI primer set.

Material: peripheral blood mononuclear cells (PBMCs), obtained at new diagnosis, from a patient treated with antithyroid drugs. The source of this sequence is a woman aged 25 to 39 with Graves disease. J is TRBJ2-2 and V is TRBV7-9, with D tentatively TRBD1 (6 bases). CDR3 in amino acids: CASSLQGRYTGELFF. The CDR3 coding sequence is TGTGCCAGCAGCTTACAGGGGCGGTACACCGGGGAGCTGTTTTTT.